Below, 9 T cell receptor beta chains from the same sample are listed, as sequenced in a study of blood T cells in healthy people across ages. Then a second PCR, running roughly 7 to 11 cycles, was carried out with a sample-barcoded 5' primer and a J-beta primer mix. One entry per CDR3 protein results from TCRdb running MiXCR on the 5' RACE reads. The sample lists over 700,000 distinct CDR3 sequences, 50% to 65% occurring once. Sequenced input: blood. Source of these receptors: a man of 80 years or more in good health.

V and J are TRBV7-2 and TRBJ2-5, with 8 bases identical to TRBD2. The CDR3 totals 16 residues. Per germline, CDR1 SGHTA and CDR2 FQGNSA. V was pared by 4 bases and J by 11 bases, with 18 bases of the junction left unmatched. The CDR3 bases are TGTGCCAGCAGCTCCCGAGCGGGAGTCTCCTACAATGAGCAGTACTTC. Translation gives CASSSRAGVSYNEQYF.

In this sample, this clonotype turned up a few times. The chain uses TRBV18 and TRBJ2-5; D not certain. Germline CDR1 is KGHSH and CDR2 is LQKENI. The V gene lost 4 bases and the J gene lost 5 bases, with 5 bases spanning the gap. CDR3 size: 11 residues. The CDR3 region is CASSRDETQYF. CDR3 nucleotide sequence: TGTGCCAGCTCACGGGATGAGACCCAGTACTTC.

This chain uses TRBV7-9 with TRBJ1-2; possibly TRBD1 for D (5 bases). Germline V CDR1 and CDR2: SEHNR, FQNEAQ (reference sequence). CDR3 length equals 13 residues. Trimming cost V 2 bases and J 7 bases, with 11 bases left between them. CDR3 sequence (DNA): TGTGCCAGCAGCTTACACAGGTCGCGTGGCTACACCTTC. This translates into CASSLHRSRGYTF.

This chain joins TRBV20-1 and TRBJ2-1; TRBD1 matches 10 bases. This CDR3 has 15 residues. Looked up from germline, CDR1 is DFQATT and CDR2 is SNEGSKA (reference sequence). The junction had 15 bases not matched to a gene; V was cut back by 8 bases and J by 8 bases. The DNA for the CDR3 is TGCAGTCTGATCATGCGACAGGGGGCTTGGGATGAGCAGTTCTTC. It yields the protein CSLIMRQGAWDEQFF.

The chain has TRBV5-1 and TRBJ1-4, with unresolved D. CDR3 length: 15 amino acids. Trimming removed 2 bases at V and 7 bases at J, with 15 bases between. Germline CDR1 reads SGHRS; CDR2 reads YFSETQ. The CDR3, as DNA: TGCGCCAGCAGCTTATCCACTGTTACCCCTGAAAAACTGTTTTTT. Its translation: CASSLSTVTPEKLFF.

V and J are TRBV14 and TRBJ2-7, with D possibly being TRBD2 (6 bases). V lost 4 bases to trimming and J lost 0 bases, with 16 bases between them. The CDR3 covers 16 residues. Germline assignment: CDR1 SGHDN and CDR2 FVKESK. The CDR3 loop is CASSRYSGGSSYEQYF. In nucleotides, the CDR3 is TGTGCCAGCAGCCGGTATAGCGGAGGGAGCTCCTACGAGCAGTACTTC.

V is TRBV7-2 and J is TRBJ1-5, with D hard to call. The CDR3 totals 15 residues. Germline values: CDR1 SGHTA, CDR2 FQGNSA. V lost 2 bases and J 3 bases, leaving 11 bases between the germline ends. CDR3: CASSLSGRINQPQHF. CDR3 DNA sequence: TGTGCCAGCAGCTTATCGGGCAGGATCAATCAGCCCCAGCATTTT.

The chain combines TRBV21-1 with TRBJ2-7; the table assigns TRBD1, which was not confirmed against the DNA. TRBV21-1 is a pseudogene locus. This CDR3 region has 13 residues. DNA of the CDR3: TGTGCCAACGGCGTCGGGACAGGCTACGAGCAGTACTTC. Protein product: CANGVGTGYEQYF.

In this sample, this clonotype turned up a few times. The rearrangement links TRBV2 to TRBJ1-2; tentatively, D is TRBD1 (6 bases). The CDR3 covers 13 residues. The germline CDR1 and CDR2 sequences are SNHLY and FYNNEI. Trimming left V 3 bases short and J 4 bases short, with 9 bases between. The DNA for the CDR3 is TGTGCCAGCAGTGACCGGGGGGCCTATGGCTACACCTTC. It specifies CASSDRGAYGYTF.